These 6 T cell receptor beta chains were all obtained from the same sample, sequenced in a study of blood T cell repertoires in COVID-19 (dated by TCRdb to between 2020 and 2021). Libraries were built with the immunoSEQ multiplex PCR assay. TCRdb took this table from immuneACCESS and kept in-frame rearrangements with V and J called. Such tables lack part of the clones; where checked against another copy, unresolved V genes explain under half of the gap, and the rest is unexplained. Present in this sample are about 190,000 clones, approximately 79% of which were seen just once. Clones ranked in the top ten supply 9.5% to 15% of the sample. Sequencing used peripheral blood. The source of these receptors is a woman aged 45-65 years with acute or convalescent COVID-19.

The V call is TRBV28, the J call TRBJ2-7, with 10 bases lining up with TRBD1. The germline V gene has CDR1 MDHEN and CDR2 SYDVKM. This CDR3 has 17 amino acids. Trimming took 6 bases from V and 6 from J; bases not matched to a gene: 17. The DNA of the CDR3 is TGTGCCAGCAGCCAGGGACAGGGGAATTTTGTATGGGGCGAGCAGTACTTC. Protein: CASSQGQGNFVWGEQYF.

The rearrangement joins TRBV7-8 to TRBJ2-7; 9 bases match TRBD1. Trimming took 9 bases from V and 2 from J; bases not matched to a gene: 5. Germline values: CDR1 SGHVS, CDR2 FQNEAQ. The CDR3 length is 13 residues. The CDR3 is CASVGQGTYEQYF. The CDR3 DNA reads as TGTGCCAGTGTGGGACAGGGCACCTACGAGCAGTACTTC.

The CDR3 sequence: CASSYGGTRGEKLFF. Written as DNA, the CDR3 is TGTGCCAGCAGTTACGGAGGGACTCGAGGTGAAAAACTGTTTTTT. This sequence joins TRBV6-6 and TRBJ1-4, with D possibly being TRBD1 (5 bases). Trimming cost V 2 bases and J 7 bases, with 14 bases left between them. This CDR3 is 15 amino acids long. Germline CDR1 reads MNHNY; CDR2 reads SVGAGI (reference sequence).

This clone was counted a few times. The V and J genes are TRBV7-2 and TRBJ2-1; TRBD2 might be the D (5 bases). The V end was cut by 1 base, the J end by 9 bases, with 16 bases between. Germline-derived CDR1 and CDR2 are SGHTA and FQGNSA. The CDR3 contains 15 residues. As DNA, the CDR3 is TGTGCCAGCAGCTTAGGCGGGTTTGGAGTCGGTGAGCAGTTCTTC. Translating it yields CASSLGGFGVGEQFF.

The V gene is TRBV10-1, the J gene TRBJ1-2, with 7 positions matching TRBD1. Unmatched junction bases numbered 5, after V lost 3 bases and J lost 4 bases. The germline V gene encodes CDR1 WNHNN and CDR2 SYGVQD (reference sequence). This CDR3 has 14 amino acids. The CDR3 bases are TGCGCCAGCAGTGACACAGGGGTGCCCTATGGCTACACCTTC. This sequence encodes CASSDTGVPYGYTF.

The chain carries TRBV20-1 and TRBJ2-1; the D is unclear. CDR3 size: 13 residues. Per germline, CDR1 DFQATT and CDR2 SNEGSKA (reference sequence). Deletions cut 3 bases from V and 3 bases from J, with 9 bases between. CDR3 amino acids: CSASPGFYNEQFF. The CDR3 nucleotides read TGCAGTGCTAGTCCAGGTTTCTACAATGAGCAGTTCTTC.